A selection of T cell receptor beta chains follows, all from one sample in a study of blood T cells in healthy people across ages. TCRdb reprocessed the 5' RACE reads via MiXCR and lists one record per CDR3 protein. The sample consists of about 1.7 million distinct CDR3 sequences, 28% of them appearing once. The sample taken for sequencing was blood. These receptors all stem from a woman in her thirties in good health. Each CDR3 is given with its conserved first and last residue. D genes are given only for firm matches. Clone size, where shown, is once, few, many, or a class for clones that have expanded.

TRBV30,-,TRBJ1-2,-,CAWNPGDYGYTF,TGTGCCTGGAATCCAGGGGATTATGGCTACACCTTC
TRBV7-9,-,TRBJ1-1,-,CASSLASATEAFF,TGTGCCAGCAGCTTAGCGTCCGCAACTGAAGCTTTCTTT
TRBV9,-,TRBJ2-1,TRBD2,CASSVEAGDYNEQFF,TGTGCCAGCAGCGTAGAAGCGGGGGACTACAATGAGCAGTTCTTC
TRBV7-2,-,TRBJ1-2,-,CASSHTNYGYTF,TGTGCCAGCAGCCATACTAACTATGGCTACACCTTC
TRBV15,many,TRBJ1-5,TRBD1,CATSRGPGQGLYSNQPQHF,TGTGCCACCAGCAGAGGACCGGGACAGGGACTCTATAGCAATCAGCCCCAGCATTTT
TRBV2,few,TRBJ2-1,-,CASTTRIRGNEQFF,TGTGCCAGCACGACCAGGATTAGGGGCAATGAGCAGTTCTTC
TRBV3-1,-,TRBJ2-1,-,CASSPTGTQTGEQFF,TGTGCCAGCAGCCCGACCGGGACACAGACAGGTGAGCAGTTCTTC
TRBV6-6,-,TRBJ1-2,-,CASIGQNYGYTF,TGTGCCAGCATTGGACAGAACTATGGTTACACCTTC
TRBV30,-,TRBJ1-5,TRBD1,CAWSTGVSQPQHF,TGTGCCTGGTCGACAGGGGTAAGTCAGCCCCAGCATTTT
TRBV5-1,-,TRBJ2-5,-,CASSLSGDLYF,TGCGCCAGCAGCTTGTCGGGGGATTTGTACTTC
TRBV20-1,few,TRBJ1-4,-,CSASAGATNEKLFF,TGCAGTGCTAGCGCAGGGGCAACTAATGAAAAACTGTTTTTT
TRBV5-1,many,TRBJ2-1,TRBD2,CATSEGTTNEQFF,TGCGCCACCTCGGAGGGGACTACAAATGAGCAGTTCTTC
TRBV10-2,few,TRBJ1-2,-,CASSRNRGEEYGYTF,TGCGCCAGCAGTAGAAATAGGGGGGAGGAATATGGCTACACCTTC
TRBV7-9,-,TRBJ2-7,TRBD2,CASSLGRLADAYEQYF,TGTGCCAGCAGCTTAGGTCGCCTAGCGGACGCCTACGAGCAGTACTTC
TRBV6-1,few,TRBJ1-2,-,CASTSLQGNGYTF,TGTGCCAGCACCTCGCTACAGGGAAATGGCTACACCTTC
TRBV18,-,TRBJ1-5,TRBD1,CASSPATGRNQPQHF,TGTGCCAGCTCACCAGCGACAGGGCGCAATCAGCCCCAGCATTTT
TRBV24-1,-,TRBJ2-3,-,CATSDLRQRTDTQYF,TGTGCCACCAGTGATTTGAGGCAGCGCACAGATACGCAGTATTTT
TRBV4-1,many,TRBJ2-7,TRBD1,CASSQPRGRTGGYEQYF,TGCGCCAGCAGCCAACCAAGGGGCAGGACAGGGGGCTATGAGCAGTACTTC
TRBV27,-,TRBJ1-6,-,CASSQDGYNSPLHF,TGTGCCAGCAGCCAGGACGGGTATAATTCACCCCTCCACTTT
TRBV7-2,many,TRBJ2-7,-,CASSPRGGYSYEQYF,TGTGCCAGCAGCCCGAGGGGGGGTTACTCCTACGAGCAGTACTTC
TRBV7-2,few,TRBJ2-3,-,CASSLLPPGTFSTDTQYF,TGTGCCAGCAGCTTACTCCCCCCAGGTACCTTCAGCACAGATACGCAGTATTTT
TRBV10-3,-,TRBJ2-2,-,CAISESNNEQFFGPGDGELFF,-
TRBV19,-,TRBJ2-7,-,CATASEGVSYEQYF,TGTGCCACCGCCTCGGAAGGCGTATCCTACGAGCAGTACTTC
TRBV7-2,few,TRBJ2-3,-,CASSLRPGRRTDTQYF,TGTGCCAGCAGCTTACGCCCAGGGCGGAGGACAGATACGCAGTATTTT
TRBV4-3,-,TRBJ2-3,TRBD2,CASSQDPSGSQGTQYF,TGCGCCAGCAGCCAAGATCCTAGCGGGAGTCAAGGTACGCAGTATTTT
TRBV12-3/TRBV12-4,many,TRBJ2-3,-,CASRSGPSTDTQYF,TGTGCCAGCCGAAGCGGGCCTAGCACAGATACGCAGTATTTT
TRBV20-1,-,TRBJ2-1,-,CSVGRAINNEQFF,TGCAGTGTGGGGCGGGCGATTAACAATGAGCAGTTCTTC
TRBV19,few,TRBJ2-4,-,CATGLVENIQYF,TGTGCCACAGGCTTAGTGGAGAACATTCAGTACTTC
TRBV6-5,few,TRBJ2-7,-,CASSYSSGRPSYEQYF,TGTGCCAGCAGTTACTCGTCCGGCAGGCCTTCCTACGAGCAGTACTTC